The rows below give T cell receptor beta chains drawn from one sample of a study of T cell changes during pregnancy in multiple sclerosis. TCRdb's table, derived via immunoSEQ multiplex PCR, lists solely in-frame clones and lacks some. The sample lists 70,000 to 80,000 clones, roughly 92% occurring once. The starting material was peripheral blood, obtained after pregnancy. The source is a female donor in good health, enrolled as a control in a pregnancy study. Both conserved end residues are part of each CDR3. The D gene is left open where the match is weak. Not all rows give a size; the values are once, few, many and, for expanded clones, a class.

v_call: TRBV27
j_call: TRBJ2-7
d_call: NA
clone_size: NA
cdr3_aa: CASSSLDRTYEQYF
cdr3_nt: TGTGCCAGCAGTTCCCTCGACAGAACCTACGAGCAGTACTTC

v_call: TRBV19
j_call: TRBJ2-5
d_call: NA
clone_size: NA
cdr3_aa: CASSTSGIRGETQYF
cdr3_nt: TGTGCCAGTAGTACCTCGGGTATCCGCGGGGAGACCCAGTACTTC

v_call: TRBV19
j_call: TRBJ2-1
d_call: TRBD1
clone_size: NA
cdr3_aa: CASSIRTGPYNEQFF
cdr3_nt: TGTGCCAGTAGTATCCGGACAGGGCCCTACAATGAGCAGTTCTTC

v_call: TRBV14
j_call: TRBJ1-1
d_call: NA
clone_size: once
cdr3_aa: CAWQGRRTEAFF
cdr3_nt: TGTGCCTGGCAGGGAAGGCGGACTGAAGCTTTCTTT

v_call: TRBV18
j_call: TRBJ1-1
d_call: NA
clone_size: NA
cdr3_aa: CASSPGRETPEAFF
cdr3_nt: TGTGCCAGCTCACCAGGGAGGGAGACCCCTGAAGCTTTCTTT

v_call: TRBV7-3
j_call: TRBJ1-1
d_call: NA
clone_size: NA
cdr3_aa: CASSFMTLNTEAFF
cdr3_nt: TGTGCCAGCAGCTTTATGACATTGAACACTGAAGCTTTCTTT

v_call: TRBV9
j_call: TRBJ2-7
d_call: TRBD1
clone_size: NA
cdr3_aa: CASSVRDRGIYEQYF
cdr3_nt: TGTGCCAGCAGCGTAAGGGACAGGGGGATCTACGAGCAGTACTTC

v_call: TRBV27
j_call: TRBJ2-3
d_call: TRBD2
clone_size: NA
cdr3_aa: CASSLTGTSWATDTQYF
cdr3_nt: TGTGCCAGCAGTTTAACCGGGACTAGCTGGGCCACAGATACGCAGTATTTT

v_call: TRBV25-1
j_call: TRBJ2-5
d_call: NA
clone_size: NA
cdr3_aa: CASSEPGGTQYF
cdr3_nt: TGTGCCAGCAGTGAACCAGGAGGGACCCAGTACTTC

v_call: TRBV6-4
j_call: TRBJ2-1
d_call: TRBD2
clone_size: once
cdr3_aa: CASSDGAGGYSEQFF
cdr3_nt: TGTGCCAGCAGTGACGGAGCGGGGGGCTACAGTGAGCAGTTCTTC

v_call: TRBV19
j_call: TRBJ1-4
d_call: NA
clone_size: NA
cdr3_aa: CASSILAADEKLFF
cdr3_nt: TGTGCCAGTAGTATATTGGCGGCGGATGAAAAACTGTTTTTT

v_call: TRBV18
j_call: TRBJ1-1
d_call: NA
clone_size: NA
cdr3_aa: CASSGGGEEGTEAFF
cdr3_nt: TGTGCCAGCTCCGGCGGGGGGGAAGAGGGCACTGAAGCTTTCTTT

v_call: TRBV18
j_call: TRBJ1-4
d_call: TRBD1
clone_size: NA
cdr3_aa: CASSPDRLPPEKLFF
cdr3_nt: TGTGCCAGCTCACCGGACAGGTTACCGCCTGAAAAACTGTTTTTT

v_call: TRBV5-1
j_call: TRBJ2-1
d_call: TRBD2
clone_size: NA
cdr3_aa: CASSETSGGYNEQFF
cdr3_nt: TGCGCCAGCAGCGAAACTAGCGGGGGATACAATGAGCAGTTCTTC

v_call: TRBV5-1
j_call: TRBJ2-7
d_call: NA
clone_size: once
cdr3_aa: CASSSSGYEQYF
cdr3_nt: TGCGCCAGCAGCTCTTCAGGGTACGAGCAGTACTTC

v_call: TRBV6-5
j_call: TRBJ2-5
d_call: TRBD1
clone_size: NA
cdr3_aa: CASSTGQGETQYF
cdr3_nt: TGTGCCAGCAGTACGGGACAGGGTGAGACCCAGTACTTC

v_call: TRBV12-5
j_call: TRBJ1-4
d_call: NA
clone_size: NA
cdr3_aa: CASGLDTGLTNEKLFF
cdr3_nt: TGTGCTAGTGGTTTGGATACAGGGCTTACTAATGAAAAACTGTTTTTT

v_call: TRBV4-1
j_call: TRBJ1-5
d_call: NA
clone_size: once
cdr3_aa: CASSQDPGVMTQHF
cdr3_nt: TGCGCCAGCAGCCAAGATCCGGGAGTGATGACCCAGCATTTT

v_call: TRBV13
j_call: TRBJ2-1
d_call: TRBD2
clone_size: NA
cdr3_aa: CASSSRLALAGFGRQFF
cdr3_nt: TGTGCCAGCAGTTCCCGTTTGGCTCTAGCGGGATTCGGTAGGCAGTTCTTC

v_call: TRBV28
j_call: TRBJ1-4
d_call: NA
clone_size: NA
cdr3_aa: CASSSLASGATNEKLFF
cdr3_nt: TGTGCCAGCAGTTCCCTTGCGTCAGGCGCAACTAATGAAAAACTGTTTTTT

v_call: TRBV19
j_call: TRBJ1-4
d_call: NA
clone_size: NA
cdr3_aa: CASSKSYNEKLFF
cdr3_nt: TGTGCCAGTAGTAAAAGCTATAATGAAAAACTGTTTTTT

v_call: TRBV4-2
j_call: TRBJ2-5
d_call: NA
clone_size: NA
cdr3_aa: CASSQDRVNWETQYF
cdr3_nt: TGTGCCAGCAGCCAAGATCGGGTGAACTGGGAGACCCAGTACTTC

v_call: TRBV7-9
j_call: TRBJ2-5
d_call: TRBD1
clone_size: once
cdr3_aa: CASSSGGLVKTQYF
cdr3_nt: TGTGCCAGCAGCTCAGGGGGTCTCGTGAAGACCCAGTACTTC

v_call: TRBV28
j_call: TRBJ2-5
d_call: TRBD1
clone_size: few
cdr3_aa: CASSFVPGQGEETQYF
cdr3_nt: TGTGCCAGCAGTTTTGTTCCGGGACAGGGCGAGGAGACCCAGTACTTC

v_call: TRBV5-4
j_call: TRBJ1-2
d_call: NA
clone_size: NA
cdr3_aa: CASSVFGQLLYGYTF
cdr3_nt: TGTGCCAGCAGCGTCTTCGGACAGCTACTCTATGGCTACACCTTC

v_call: TRBV18
j_call: TRBJ1-6
d_call: NA
clone_size: once
cdr3_aa: CASSPGQPHSPLHF
cdr3_nt: TGTGCCAGCTCACCGGGGCAGCCCCATTCACCCCTCCACTTT

v_call: TRBV28
j_call: TRBJ1-6
d_call: NA
clone_size: few
cdr3_aa: CASSLYSSSYNSPLHF
cdr3_nt: TGTGCCAGCAGTTTATATTCGAGCTCCTATAATTCACCCCTCCACTTT

v_call: TRBV4-2
j_call: TRBJ2-5
d_call: NA
clone_size: NA
cdr3_aa: CASSQGTVGETQYF
cdr3_nt: TGTGCCAGCAGCCAAGGGACTGTCGGGGAGACCCAGTACTTC

v_call: TRBV29-1
j_call: TRBJ2-5
d_call: TRBD1
clone_size: NA
cdr3_aa: CSGDRGQGETQYF
cdr3_nt: TGCAGCGGCGACAGGGGGCAGGGGGAGACCCAGTACTTC

v_call: TRBV7-9
j_call: TRBJ2-7
d_call: TRBD1
clone_size: NA
cdr3_aa: CASSPDGTGAYEQYF
cdr3_nt: TGTGCCAGCAGCCCCGACGGGACAGGGGCCTACGAGCAGTACTTC

v_call: TRBV7-2
j_call: TRBJ2-3
d_call: NA
clone_size: NA
cdr3_aa: CASSSTTSTDTQYF
cdr3_nt: TGTGCCAGCAGCTCAACGACTAGCACAGATACGCAGTATTTT